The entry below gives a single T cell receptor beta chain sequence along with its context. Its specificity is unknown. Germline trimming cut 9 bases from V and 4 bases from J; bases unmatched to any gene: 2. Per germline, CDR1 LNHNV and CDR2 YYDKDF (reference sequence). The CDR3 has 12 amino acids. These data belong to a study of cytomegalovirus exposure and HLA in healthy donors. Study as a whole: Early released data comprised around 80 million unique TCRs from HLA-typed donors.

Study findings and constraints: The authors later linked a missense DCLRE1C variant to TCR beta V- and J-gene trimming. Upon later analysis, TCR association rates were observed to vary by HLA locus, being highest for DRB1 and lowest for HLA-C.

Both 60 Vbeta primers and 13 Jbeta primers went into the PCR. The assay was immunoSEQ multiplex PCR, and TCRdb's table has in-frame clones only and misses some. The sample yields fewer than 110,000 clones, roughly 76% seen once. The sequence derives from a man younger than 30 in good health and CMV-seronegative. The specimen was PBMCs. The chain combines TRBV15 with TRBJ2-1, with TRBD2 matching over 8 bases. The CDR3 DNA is TGTGCCACTTCGGGGGGGTACAATGAGCAGTTCTTC. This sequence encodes CATSGGYNEQFF.